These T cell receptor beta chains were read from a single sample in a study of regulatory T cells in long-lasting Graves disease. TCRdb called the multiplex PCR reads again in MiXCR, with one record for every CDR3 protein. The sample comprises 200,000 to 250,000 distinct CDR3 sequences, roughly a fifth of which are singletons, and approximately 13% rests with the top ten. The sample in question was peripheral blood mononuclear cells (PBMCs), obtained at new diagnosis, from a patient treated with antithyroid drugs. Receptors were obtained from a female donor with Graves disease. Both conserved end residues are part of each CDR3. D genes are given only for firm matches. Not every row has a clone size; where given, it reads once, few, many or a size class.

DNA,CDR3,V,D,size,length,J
TGTGCCAGCACCCGGGGGACGGGTCGGGGGGGGAACAATGAGCAGTTCTTC,CASTRGTGRGGNNEQFF,TRBV12-3/TRBV12-4,TRBD2,many,17,TRBJ2-1
TGCGCCAGCAGCCAAGAGGAGGGGCTGGGCACCGGGGAGCTGTTTTTT,CASSQEEGLGTGELFF,TRBV4-1,NA,many,16,TRBJ2-2
TGTGCCAGCAGTTACCCACGGACAGCTCCGGGCTTC,CASSYPRTAPGF,TRBV6-5,NA,many,12,TRBJ2-7
TGTGCCAGCAAAGACAGGGGCCGCAATGAGGACAACACTGAAGCTTTCTTT,CASKDRGRNEDNTEAFF,TRBV5-5,TRBD1,NA,17,TRBJ1-1
TGTGCCAGTAGGCCCGACAGGGGGCGCCCCACTGAAGCTTTCTTT,CASRPDRGRPTEAFF,TRBV19,TRBD1,few,15,TRBJ1-1
TGTGCCAGCACCGACCCAGGGAGTGAGCAGTTCTTC,CASTDPGSEQFF,TRBV7-6,NA,NA,12,TRBJ2-1
TGTGCCAGCAGTCCTCCGGGACAGCCCACGGAGACCCAGTACTTC,CASSPPGQPTETQYF,TRBV12-3/TRBV12-4,TRBD1,many,15,TRBJ2-5
TGTGCCAGCAGCTTGGGGACAGGGGTTTGGACTGAAGCTTTCTTT,CASSLGTGVWTEAFF,TRBV5-5,TRBD1,NA,15,TRBJ1-1
TGTGCCAGCAGTGAGGGACCTACTAACTATGGCTACACCTTC,CASSEGPTNYGYTF,TRBV2,NA,many,14,TRBJ1-2
TGTGCCTGGAGGTTAACGGGTAACACTGAAGCTTTCTTT,CAWRLTGNTEAFF,TRBV30,NA,NA,13,TRBJ1-1
TGCAGTGCTAGCGGGCCCGGTCTATACGAGCAGTACTTC,CSASGPGLYEQYF,TRBV20-1,NA,many,13,TRBJ2-7
TGTGCCAGCTCACCAGCAGGGCTTGGCTACACCTTC,CASSPAGLGYTF,TRBV18,NA,many,12,TRBJ1-2
TGTGCCAGCACCAAGACTAGCGGGGGGGCTATGGGGGAGCTGTTTTTT,CASTKTSGGAMGELFF,TRBV12-3/TRBV12-4,TRBD2,many,16,TRBJ2-2
TGTGCCAGCAGAACTAGCGGGAACTACAATGAGCAGTTCTTC,CASRTSGNYNEQFF,TRBV7-2,TRBD2,NA,14,TRBJ2-1
TGCAGTGCTAGAGGTGGGCCGGGCGGGGAGCTGTTTTTT,CSARGGPGGELFF,TRBV20-1,NA,NA,13,TRBJ2-2
TGTGCCAGCAGCTTAACCCATAGCACAGATACGCAGTATTTT,CASSLTHSTDTQYF,TRBV5-4,NA,many,14,TRBJ2-3
TGCAGTGCTAGTACAAGGACAGGGAGGGGAGAGACCCAGTACTTC,CSASTRTGRGETQYF,TRBV20-1,NA,many,15,TRBJ2-5
TGCGCCAGCAGCCATGGGACTAGCGGTATTGTGACCCAGTACTTC,CASSHGTSGIVTQYF,TRBV5-1,TRBD2,many,15,TRBJ2-5
TGTGCCAGCAGTTTATCCTATTTCAGCCAGCCCCAGCATTTT,CASSLSYFSQPQHF,TRBV28,NA,many,14,TRBJ1-5
TGTGCCAGCAGCTCGGGACAGGGGACCTATAGCAATCAGCCCCAGCATTTT,CASSSGQGTYSNQPQHF,TRBV5-6,TRBD1,many,17,TRBJ1-5
TGTGCCAGCAATAGGCGACGGCAGACCTACGAGCAGTACTTC,CASNRRRQTYEQYF,TRBV6-1,NA,many,14,TRBJ2-7
TGCAGCGTAGACACAGGGAGCACTGAAGCTTTCTTT,CSVDTGSTEAFF,TRBV29-1,NA,many,12,TRBJ1-1
TGTGCCAGCAGCCGGGGGACAGGGGGCTTTGAAGAGACCCAGTACTTC,CASSRGTGGFEETQYF,TRBV11-2,TRBD1,many,16,TRBJ2-5
TGTGCCAGCAGCCCCTCGTACGGACCTAGAGAGGCCCAGTACTTC,CASSPSYGPREAQYF,TRBV28,NA,NA,15,TRBJ2-5
TGCGCCAGCAGCCTCAACGGAGGGACAGGCGTCGCGGGCTTGGGCTACACCTTC,CASSLNGGTGVAGLGYTF,TRBV5-1,TRBD1,many,18,TRBJ1-2
TGTGCCAGCAGCCCGTTGGAAGGCGGGGAGCTGTTTTTT,CASSPLEGGELFF,TRBV3-1,NA,many,13,TRBJ2-2
TGCAGTGCTACCACCGGGACAGGCGGAGTGGTAGCCAAAAACATTCAGTACTTC,CSATTGTGGVVAKNIQYF,TRBV20-1,TRBD1,NA,18,TRBJ2-4
TGCAGTGCTAGAAGACGAAACCAGTTTTCTGAAGCTTTCTTT,CSARRRNQFSEAFF,TRBV20-1,NA,many,14,TRBJ1-1
TGCGCCAGCAGCCAAGATTATAATCTAGCCAAAAACATTCAGTACTTC,CASSQDYNLAKNIQYF,TRBV4-3,NA,NA,16,TRBJ2-4
TGTGCCAGCAGTGACGGACAGGACTCTAACTATGGCTACACCTTC,CASSDGQDSNYGYTF,TRBV7-2,TRBD1,many,15,TRBJ1-2
TGTGCCAGCACCCTGACAGAGAATAGCAATCAGCCCCAGCATTTT,CASTLTENSNQPQHF,TRBV12-3/TRBV12-4,NA,many,15,TRBJ1-5
TGTGCCAGCAGCTACCGGGTGTGGGGCCTCCGCACAGATACGCAGTATTTT,CASSYRVWGLRTDTQYF,TRBV7-2,NA,many,17,TRBJ2-3
TGTGCCAGCAGCCCCAGGACAGACGGCTACACCTTC,CASSPRTDGYTF,TRBV7-9,NA,many,12,TRBJ1-2
TGTGCCATCAGTGAGTATGAGGGGGTCCACGAGCAGTACTTC,CAISEYEGVHEQYF,TRBV10-3,NA,NA,14,TRBJ2-7
TGCGCCAGCAGCCAAGATGCCGGGACACTTCACGAGCAGTACTTC,CASSQDAGTLHEQYF,TRBV4-3,NA,many,15,TRBJ2-7
TGTGCCACCAGTCCCACCCAGAGATTCGCCAATGAGCAGTTCTTC,CATSPTQRFANEQFF,TRBV24-1,NA,many,15,TRBJ2-1
TGCGCCAGCAGCTCCACCGGGACAGGGGCTGAAGCTTTCTTT,CASSSTGTGAEAFF,TRBV5-1,TRBD1,NA,14,TRBJ1-1
TGTGCCTGGACCGTTTCCGGGACCCGCTACGAGCAGTACTTC,CAWTVSGTRYEQYF,TRBV30,NA,many,14,TRBJ2-7
TGTGCCAGCAGCGAGGCTCCCAACCCGCGGGAGCAGTTCTTC,CASSEAPNPREQFF,TRBV9,NA,many,14,TRBJ2-1
TGTGCCAGCAGTTTAAGTACAGACGAAAAACTGTTTTTT,CASSLSTDEKLFF,TRBV28,NA,many,13,TRBJ1-4
TGTGCCAGCAGCTTCGCGCCTACCTTGGAGACCCAGTACTTC,CASSFAPTLETQYF,TRBV5-4,NA,many,14,TRBJ2-5
TGTGCCAGCAGCTGGACTGGACAACTAGAGACCCAGTACTTC,CASSWTGQLETQYF,TRBV5-1,NA,many,14,TRBJ2-5
TGTGCCAGCAGCTTAGGAGGACTAGCGGGGCCCTCTGGGGCCAACGTCCTGACTTTC,CASSLGGLAGPSGANVLTF,TRBV7-9,TRBD2,NA,19,TRBJ2-6
TGTGCCACCAGTGACACGACAGGCGAAACCTACGAGCAGTACTTC,CATSDTTGETYEQYF,TRBV24-1,NA,many,15,TRBJ2-7
TGTGCCAGCAGCGCCTTGGACGTACAGAACACTGAAGCTTTCTTT,CASSALDVQNTEAFF,TRBV9,NA,few,15,TRBJ1-1
TGCGCCAGCAGCCAAGATCCCCCTAGCGGGTCGTACAATGAGCAGTTCTTC,CASSQDPPSGSYNEQFF,TRBV4-3,TRBD2,many,17,TRBJ2-1
TGCAGTGCTAGAGCCGAGGGACAGGGTGGCGAGCAGTACTTC,CSARAEGQGGEQYF,TRBV20-1,TRBD1,NA,14,TRBJ2-7
TGTGCCAGCAGCTGGGGCGGCAGGGTGGAGGAGACCCAGTACTTC,CASSWGGRVEETQYF,TRBV5-4,NA,few,15,TRBJ2-5
TGTGCCATCAGTGGAGGGGGGACTAGCGGGGTCTACAATGAGCAGTTCTTC,CAISGGGTSGVYNEQFF,TRBV10-3,TRBD2,NA,17,TRBJ2-1